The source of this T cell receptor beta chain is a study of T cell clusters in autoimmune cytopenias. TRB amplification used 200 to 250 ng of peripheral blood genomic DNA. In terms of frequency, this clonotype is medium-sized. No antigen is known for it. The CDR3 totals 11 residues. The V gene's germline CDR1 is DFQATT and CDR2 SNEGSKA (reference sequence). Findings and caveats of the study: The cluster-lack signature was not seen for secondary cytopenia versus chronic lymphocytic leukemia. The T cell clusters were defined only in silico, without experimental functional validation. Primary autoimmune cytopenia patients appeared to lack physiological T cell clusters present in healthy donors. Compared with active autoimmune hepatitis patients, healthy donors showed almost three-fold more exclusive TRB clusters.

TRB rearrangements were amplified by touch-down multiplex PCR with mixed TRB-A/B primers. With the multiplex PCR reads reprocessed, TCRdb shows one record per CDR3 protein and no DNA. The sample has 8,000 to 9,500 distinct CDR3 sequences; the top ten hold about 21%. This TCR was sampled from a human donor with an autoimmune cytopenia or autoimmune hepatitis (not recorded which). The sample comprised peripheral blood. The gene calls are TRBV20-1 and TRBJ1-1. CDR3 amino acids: CSAEGLTEAFF.